These T cell receptor beta chains were read from a single sample in a study of blood T cell repertoires in COVID-19. Data came from immunoSEQ multiplex PCR; TCRdb stores just in-frame clones and leaves some out. The table includes some 70,000 clones, 82% detected once. Sequences were obtained from peripheral blood. The receptor set was obtained from a man aged 55 to 69 with acute or convalescent COVID-19. Both conserved end residues are part of each CDR3. D genes are given only for firm matches. A clone size is listed for some rows: how often the clone was seen (once, few, many), or a class if it is expanded.

v_gene,abundance,j_gene,d_gene,CDR3nt,CDR3aa
TRBV19,once,TRBJ1-2,-,TGTGCCAGTAGTATAGGGAGCCAGGGAGGCTACACCTTC,CASSIGSQGGYTF
TRBV7-2,few,TRBJ1-1,-,TGTGCCAGCAGCTCACTCGGGGACACTGAAGCTTTCTTT,CASSSLGDTEAFF
TRBV11-2,-,TRBJ2-3,-,TGTGCCAGCAGCGGGGTGGGGCTAGCGCACGATACGCAGTATTTT,CASSGVGLAHDTQYF
TRBV2,-,TRBJ1-5,-,TGTGCCAGCAGGAGGGATCAGCCCCAGCATTTT,CASRRDQPQHF
TRBV19,-,TRBJ2-7,TRBD2,TGTGCCAGTAGTATAGGGCGGACTAGCGGGGGTTACGAGCAGTACTTC,CASSIGRTSGGYEQYF
TRBV4-1,-,TRBJ2-2,-,TGCGCCAGCAGCCAAGATACGACAGGAGACACCGGGGAGCTGTTTTTT,CASSQDTTGDTGELFF
TRBV3-1/TRBV3-2,once,TRBJ2-1,TRBD2,TGTGCCAGCAGCAGCAGCGGGGGGACGATTTACAATGAGCAGTTCTTC,CASSSSGGTIYNEQFF
TRBV5-4,-,TRBJ2-2,-,TGTGCCAGCAGCCCCCCAAACACCGGGGAGCTGTTTTTT,CASSPPNTGELFF
TRBV30,-,TRBJ1-1,-,TGTGCCTGGCATGGAGACAGGAACACTGAAGCTTTCTTT,CAWHGDRNTEAFF
TRBV5-1,few,TRBJ2-3,-,TGCGCCAGCAGCTTTACAGGGCTCGGAACAGATACGCAGTATTTT,CASSFTGLGTDTQYF
TRBV7-2,-,TRBJ1-3,TRBD1,TGTGCCAGCAGCCGGGACAGGACAACATCTGGAAACACCATATATTTT,CASSRDRTTSGNTIYF
TRBV9,-,TRBJ1-1,-,TGTGCCAGCAGCGTAGGGAGTACGAACACTGAAGCTTTCTTT,CASSVGSTNTEAFF
TRBV11-2,-,TRBJ2-3,TRBD2,TGTGCCAGCAACGGGGGGTCTCTGGCAGATACGCAGTATTTT,CASNGGSLADTQYF
TRBV6-2/TRBV6-3,few,TRBJ2-7,TRBD2,TGTGCCAGCAGCTTGAGCGGGGGAACCCCCTACGAGCAGTACTTC,CASSLSGGTPYEQYF
TRBV18,-,TRBJ1-5,-,TGTGCCAGCTCACCCCCAGACAATCAGCCCCAGCATTTT,CASSPPDNQPQHF
TRBV7-8,-,TRBJ2-1,TRBD2,TGTGCCAGCAGCTTTAGCGGGGGGACCTACAATGAGCAGTTCTTC,CASSFSGGTYNEQFF
TRBV19,-,TRBJ2-3,TRBD2,TGTGCCAGTAGTATATGGGGTGCTAGCGGGGGACTAATTTTT,CASSIWGASGGLIF
TRBV5-5,-,TRBJ2-1,-,TGTGCCAGCAGCTTAGCGGAAAGCTCCTACAATGAGCAGTTCTTC,CASSLAESSYNEQFF
TRBV5-1,-,TRBJ1-1,-,TGCGCCAGCAGCTTGGGGGAGTCTGAAGCTTTCTTT,CASSLGESEAFF
TRBV13,-,TRBJ2-7,TRBD1,TGTGCCAGCAGCTTAGGGGACAGGGCATACGAGCAGTACTTC,CASSLGDRAYEQYF
TRBV5-1,-,TRBJ1-2,TRBD1,TGCGCCAGCAGCCCGCGTCCCGGGACAGTTAACTATGGCTACACCTTC,CASSPRPGTVNYGYTF
TRBV19,-,TRBJ2-7,-,TGTGCCAGTAGTATAGAGGCGGGCTCCTACGAGCAGTACTTC,CASSIEAGSYEQYF
TRBV5-8,-,TRBJ2-5,TRBD2,TGTGCCAGCAGCCAGGGACTAGCGGGGACGTACCAAGAGACCCAGTACTTC,CASSQGLAGTYQETQYF
TRBV2,-,TRBJ1-5,TRBD1,TGTGCCAGCATGGGACAGGGCAATCAGCCCCAGCATTTT,CASMGQGNQPQHF
TRBV5-1,few,TRBJ2-2,-,TGCGCCAGCAGGATGGGGGGAGGCACCGGGGAGCTGTTTTTT,CASRMGGGTGELFF
TRBV25-1,-,TRBJ1-1,-,TGTGCCAGCAGGGACTCCAGGGGAGTGAGCACTGAAGCTTTCTTT,CASRDSRGVSTEAFF
TRBV19,-,TRBJ2-3,TRBD2,TGTGCCAGTAGTATCTCTAGCGGGGGGCGTGATACGCAGTATTTT,CASSISSGGRDTQYF
TRBV5-1,-,TRBJ2-1,TRBD2,TGCGCCAGCAGCTTTATAGCGGGGGGGCTGTACAATGAGCAGTTCTTC,CASSFIAGGLYNEQFF
TRBV11-2,few,TRBJ2-1,-,TGTGCCAGCAGCTTAGATCTCAGCAATGAGCAGTTCTTC,CASSLDLSNEQFF
TRBV18,-,TRBJ2-1,TRBD2,TGTGCCAGCTCACCACCGATCCAAGCGGGGGGGAATGAGCAGTTCTTC,CASSPPIQAGGNEQFF
TRBV13,-,TRBJ1-6,-,TGTGCCAGCAGCCTCAGAGATCGAGGGAATTCACCCCTCCACTTT,CASSLRDRGNSPLHF
TRBV11-2,-,TRBJ2-2,-,TGTGCCAGCAGCCGGACAGCCACGAACACCGGGGAGCTGTTTTTT,CASSRTATNTGELFF
TRBV5-1,-,TRBJ1-1,TRBD1,TGCGCCAGCAGCGTTCAGGGGGGGAACACTGAAGCTTTCTTT,CASSVQGGNTEAFF
TRBV3-1/TRBV3-2,-,TRBJ2-1,-,TGTGCCAGCAGCCAAGGAGGGTTAAATGAGCAGTTCTTC,CASSQGGLNEQFF
TRBV5-4,-,TRBJ2-1,-,TGTGCCAGCAGCTTTAGCCGGGGAGGTGGGAATGAGCAGTTCTTC,CASSFSRGGGNEQFF
TRBV6-1,once,TRBJ1-5,-,TGTGCCAGCAGTGATAACAGGGCCTACCTAGATCAGCCCCAGCATTTT,CASSDNRAYLDQPQHF
TRBV19,-,TRBJ1-2,TRBD1,TGTGCCAGTAGTATCGCACAGGGGATTGGCTACACCTTC,CASSIAQGIGYTF
TRBV5-1,-,TRBJ1-1,-,TGCGCCAGCAGCCACGGGAACACTGAAGCTTTCTTT,CASSHGNTEAFF
TRBV7-2,-,TRBJ1-3,-,TGTGCCAGCAGCTTTGGCGGTGGGGGAAACACCATATATTTT,CASSFGGGGNTIYF
TRBV11-2,-,TRBJ2-1,TRBD2,TGTGCCAGCAGCAAGAGGCTAGCGGGGGGGGGCTCCTACAATGAGCAGTTCTTC,CASSKRLAGGGSYNEQFF
TRBV7-8,-,TRBJ2-6,-,TGTGCCAGCAGCTTGTTACTGTTAATTGCTGGGGCCAACGTCCTGACTTTC,CASSLLLLIAGANVLTF
TRBV5-4,-,TRBJ2-2,-,TGTGCCAGCAGCTTGGAAGGAGGGTGGTCCGGGGAGCTGTTTTTT,CASSLEGGWSGELFF
TRBV6-4,few,TRBJ1-5,-,TGTGCCAGCAGGGCGGATCAGCCCCAGCATTTT,CASRADQPQHF
TRBV7-2,-,TRBJ2-7,-,TGTGCCAGCAGCTTAGGGACAGAATACGAGCAGTACTTC,CASSLGTEYEQYF
TRBV6-6,-,TRBJ2-7,TRBD1,TGTGCCAGTCTTCGAGGGGGGACAGGGGGACACGAGCAGTACTTC,CASLRGGTGGHEQYF
TRBV7-8,-,TRBJ2-4,-,TGTGCCAGCAGCTTAGACAGCACGCAAATAGGACAGACTAAAAACATTCAGTACTTC,CASSLDSTQIGQTKNIQYF
TRBV2,-,TRBJ1-3,TRBD1,TGTGCCAGCACCAATGAAGGGGGGACAGGGGTTGGAAGAAACACCATATATTTT,CASTNEGGTGVGRNTIYF
TRBV19,-,TRBJ2-3,-,TGTGCCAGTAGTATCAAACAGGGCACAGATACGCAGTATTTT,CASSIKQGTDTQYF
TRBV24-1,-,TRBJ1-5,TRBD1,TGTGCCACCAGTGATTCGGGACAGGGCGGAGCGCGGTCCGTTCAGCCCCAGCATTTT,CATSDSGQGGARSVQPQHF
TRBV18,-,TRBJ1-6,TRBD1,TGTGCCAGCTCACCAAACAGGGGGGATTCACCCCTCCACTTT,CASSPNRGDSPLHF
TRBV9,-,TRBJ2-3,-,TGTGCCAGCAGCGTAGACCCCCGGGGGAGCACAGATACGCAGTATTTT,CASSVDPRGSTDTQYF
TRBV5-1,-,TRBJ1-5,-,TGCGCCAGCAGCTTGGACGGCGGGAATCAGCCCCAGCATTTT,CASSLDGGNQPQHF
TRBV5-8,-,TRBJ2-7,-,TGTGCCAGCAGCCCTTATACAGGGCAACAGCAGTACTTC,CASSPYTGQQQYF
TRBV6-2/TRBV6-3,-,TRBJ1-6,TRBD1,TGTGCCAGCAGTTGGACAGGGGAAGGTTCACCCCTCCACTTT,CASSWTGEGSPLHF
TRBV10-2,few,TRBJ1-5,-,TGCGCCAGCAGTGAGTCGAAGGCAGGGCCCCAGCCCCAGCATTTT,CASSESKAGPQPQHF
TRBV5-1,-,TRBJ2-3,TRBD1,TGCGCCAGCAGCTCGAGGACAGGGGGCAAAACAGATACGCAGTATTTT,CASSSRTGGKTDTQYF